This T cell receptor beta chain was obtained from a study of T cell repertoires in cytomegalovirus infection. This clonotype was found a few times. TCRdb ran MiXCR on the reads and lists one entry per CDR3 protein. The data show around 170,000 distinct CDR3 sequences, roughly 15% seen once. Germline V gene data show CDR1 as MGHDK and CDR2 as SYGVNS. CDR3 length: 12 amino acids. V lost 6 bases and J 8 bases, leaving 10 bases between the germline ends. The rearrangement joins TRBV25-1 to TRBJ2-2; D is unresolved. The sample consisted of CD8+ T cells from PBMCs. This receptor was taken from a human donor in good health (CMV status not recorded). Some clones in this sample may be carry-over from other donors' samples. The CDR3 DNA follows: TGTGCCAGCAGCGTCAGAAGGGGGGAGCTGTTTTTT. This encodes CASSVRRGELFF.